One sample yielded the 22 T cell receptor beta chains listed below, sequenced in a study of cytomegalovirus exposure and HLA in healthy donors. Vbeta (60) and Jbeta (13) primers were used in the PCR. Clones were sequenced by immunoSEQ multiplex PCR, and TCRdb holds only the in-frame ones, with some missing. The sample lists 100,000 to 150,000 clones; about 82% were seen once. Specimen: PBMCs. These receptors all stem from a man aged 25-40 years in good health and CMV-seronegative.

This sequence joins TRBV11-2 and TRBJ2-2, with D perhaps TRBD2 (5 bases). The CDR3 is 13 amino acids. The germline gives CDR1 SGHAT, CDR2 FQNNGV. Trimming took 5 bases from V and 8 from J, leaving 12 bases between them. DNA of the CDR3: TGTGCCAGCAGCCCCGCGGGTCCGGGGGAGCTGTTTTTT. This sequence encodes CASSPAGPGELFF.

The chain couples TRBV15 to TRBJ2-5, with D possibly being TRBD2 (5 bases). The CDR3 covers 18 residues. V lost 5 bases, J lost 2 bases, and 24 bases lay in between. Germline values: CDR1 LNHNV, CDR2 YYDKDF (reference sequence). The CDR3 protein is CATSELGVRVVPQETQYF. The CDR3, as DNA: TGTGCCACCAGCGAACTAGGTGTGCGGGTTGTTCCGCAAGAGACCCAGTACTTC. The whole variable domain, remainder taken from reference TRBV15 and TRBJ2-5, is DAMVIQNPRYQVTQFGKPVTLSCSQTLNHNVMYWYQQKSSQAPKLLFHYYDKDFNNEADTPDNFQSRRPNTSFCFLDIRSPGLGDTAMYLCATSELGVRVVPQETQYFGPGTRLLVL.

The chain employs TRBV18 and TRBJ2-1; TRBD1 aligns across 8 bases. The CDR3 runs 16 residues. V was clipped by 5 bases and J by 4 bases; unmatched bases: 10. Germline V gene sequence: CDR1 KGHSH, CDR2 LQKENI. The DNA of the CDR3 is TGTGCCAGCTCAGGATCGCCCGGACAGGGATACAATGAGCAGTTCTTC. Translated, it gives CASSGSPGQGYNEQFF.

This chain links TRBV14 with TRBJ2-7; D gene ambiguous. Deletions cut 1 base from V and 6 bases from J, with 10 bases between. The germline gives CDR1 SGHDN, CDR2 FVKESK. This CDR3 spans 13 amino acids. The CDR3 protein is CASSQAGSGEQYF. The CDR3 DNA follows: TGTGCCAGCAGCCAAGCAGGCTCTGGCGAGCAGTACTTC.

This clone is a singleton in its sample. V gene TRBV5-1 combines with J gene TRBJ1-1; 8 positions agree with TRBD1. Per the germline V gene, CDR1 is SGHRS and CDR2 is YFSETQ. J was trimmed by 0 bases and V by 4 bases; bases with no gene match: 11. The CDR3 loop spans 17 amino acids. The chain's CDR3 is CASSPVGQGGMNTEAFF. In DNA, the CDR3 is TGCGCCAGCAGCCCGGTCGGACAGGGAGGAATGAACACTGAAGCTTTCTTT.

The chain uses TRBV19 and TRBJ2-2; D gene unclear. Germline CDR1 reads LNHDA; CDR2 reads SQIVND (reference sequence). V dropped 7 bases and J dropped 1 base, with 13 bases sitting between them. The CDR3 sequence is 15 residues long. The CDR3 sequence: CASMPLSLNTGELFF. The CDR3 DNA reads TGTGCCAGTATGCCGCTTAGCCTGAACACCGGGGAGCTGTTTTTT.

The chain's CDR3 is CASSWTGGSTGELFF. CDR3 DNA sequence: TGTGCCAGCAGCTGGACAGGGGGGAGCACCGGGGAGCTGTTTTTT. V and J are TRBV5-5 and TRBJ2-2; 10 nucleotides align to TRBD1. V was clipped by 3 bases and J by 4 bases; unmatched bases: 3. CDR3 length equals 15 residues. The germline V gene encodes CDR1 SGHKS and CDR2 YYEKEE (reference sequence). The full variable domain, its missing parts supplied by reference TRBV5-5 and TRBJ2-2, is DAGVTQSPTHLIKTRGQQVTLRCSPISGHKSVSWYQQVLGQGPQFIFQYYEKEERGRGNFPDRFSARQFPNYSSELNVNALLLGDSALYLCASSWTGGSTGELFFGEGSRLTVL.

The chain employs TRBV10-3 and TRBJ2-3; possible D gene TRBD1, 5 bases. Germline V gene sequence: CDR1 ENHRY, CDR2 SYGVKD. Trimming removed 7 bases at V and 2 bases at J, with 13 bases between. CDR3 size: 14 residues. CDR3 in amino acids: CAIKPTGATDTQYF. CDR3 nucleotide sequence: TGTGCCATCAAGCCCACTGGGGCCACAGATACGCAGTATTTT.

CDR3 nucleotides: TGCGCCAGCAGCCCTGGGGCCTCCCTGAACTATGGCTACACCTTC. It codes for CASSPGASLNYGYTF. The chain is built from TRBV4-3 and TRBJ1-2; D is perhaps TRBD1 (5 bases). CDR1 LGHNA and CDR2 YSLEER come from the germline V gene. The CDR3 has 15 amino acids. V lost 4 bases and J 2 bases, leaving 14 bases between the germline ends.

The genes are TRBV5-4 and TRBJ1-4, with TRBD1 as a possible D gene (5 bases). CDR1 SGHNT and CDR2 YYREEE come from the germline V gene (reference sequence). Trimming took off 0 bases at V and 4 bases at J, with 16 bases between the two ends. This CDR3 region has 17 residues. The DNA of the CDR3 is TGTGCCAGCAGCTTGGGGGGCCAAATCCCGAGTAATGAAAAACTGTTTTTT. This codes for CASSLGGQIPSNEKLFF.

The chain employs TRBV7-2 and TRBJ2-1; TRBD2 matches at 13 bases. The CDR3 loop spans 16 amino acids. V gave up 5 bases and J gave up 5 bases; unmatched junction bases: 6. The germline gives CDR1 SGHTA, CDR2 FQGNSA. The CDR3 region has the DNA TGTGCCAGCAGCCCACCGGGACTAGCGGGGAACAATGAGCAGTTCTTC. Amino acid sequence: CASSPPGLAGNNEQFF.

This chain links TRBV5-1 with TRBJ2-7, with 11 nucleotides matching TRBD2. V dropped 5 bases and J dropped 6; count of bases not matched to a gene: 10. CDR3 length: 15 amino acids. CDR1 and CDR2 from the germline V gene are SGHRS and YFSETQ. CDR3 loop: CASSRTSGSDAEQYF. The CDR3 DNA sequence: TGCGCCAGCAGTAGAACTAGCGGGAGCGATGCCGAGCAGTACTTC.

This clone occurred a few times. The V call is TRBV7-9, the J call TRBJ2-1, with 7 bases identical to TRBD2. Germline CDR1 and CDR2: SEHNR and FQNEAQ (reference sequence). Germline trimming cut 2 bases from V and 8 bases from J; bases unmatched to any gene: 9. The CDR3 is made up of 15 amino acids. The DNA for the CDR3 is TGTGCCAGCAGCTTATATGGGACTGGGAGGGATGAGCAGTTCTTC. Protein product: CASSLYGTGRDEQFF.

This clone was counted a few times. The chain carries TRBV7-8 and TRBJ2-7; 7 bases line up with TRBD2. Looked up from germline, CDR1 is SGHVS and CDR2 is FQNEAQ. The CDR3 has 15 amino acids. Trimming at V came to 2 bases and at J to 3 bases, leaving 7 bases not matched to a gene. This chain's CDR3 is CASSLTGGGIYEQYF. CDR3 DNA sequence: TGTGCCAGCAGCTTAACTGGGGGGGGAATCTACGAGCAGTACTTC.

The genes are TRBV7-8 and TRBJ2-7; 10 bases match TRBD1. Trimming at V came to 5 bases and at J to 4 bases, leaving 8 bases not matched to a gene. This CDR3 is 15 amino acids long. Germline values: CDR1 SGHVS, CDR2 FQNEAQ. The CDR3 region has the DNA TGTGCCAGCAGCGACCGGGACAGGGGCGCATACGAGCAGTACTTC. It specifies CASSDRDRGAYEQYF.

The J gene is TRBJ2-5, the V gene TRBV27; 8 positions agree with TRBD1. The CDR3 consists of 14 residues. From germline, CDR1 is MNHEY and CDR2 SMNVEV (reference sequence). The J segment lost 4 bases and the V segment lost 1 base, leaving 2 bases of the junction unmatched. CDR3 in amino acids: CASSLLQGVETQYF. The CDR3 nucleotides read TGTGCCAGCAGTTTATTACAGGGGGTAGAGACCCAGTACTTC.

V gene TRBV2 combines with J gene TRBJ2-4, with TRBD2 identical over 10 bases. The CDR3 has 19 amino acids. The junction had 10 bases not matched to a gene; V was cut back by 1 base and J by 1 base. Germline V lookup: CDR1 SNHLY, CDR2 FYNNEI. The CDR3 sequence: CASSEDWSSGSFAKNIQYF. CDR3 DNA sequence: TGTGCCAGCAGTGAAGATTGGTCTAGCGGGAGCTTTGCCAAAAACATTCAGTACTTC.

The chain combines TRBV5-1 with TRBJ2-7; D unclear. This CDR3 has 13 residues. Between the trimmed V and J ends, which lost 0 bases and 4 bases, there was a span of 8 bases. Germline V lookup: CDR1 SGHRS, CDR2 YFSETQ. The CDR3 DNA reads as TGCGCCAGCAGCTTGGTCGGCGGATACGAGCAGTACTTC. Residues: CASSLVGGYEQYF. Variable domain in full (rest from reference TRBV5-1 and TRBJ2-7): KAGVTQTPRYLIKTRGQQVTLSCSPISGHRSVSWYQQTPGQGLQFLFEYFSETQRNKGNFPGRFSGRQFSNSRSEMNVSTLELGDSALYLCASSLVGGYEQYFGPGTRLTVT.

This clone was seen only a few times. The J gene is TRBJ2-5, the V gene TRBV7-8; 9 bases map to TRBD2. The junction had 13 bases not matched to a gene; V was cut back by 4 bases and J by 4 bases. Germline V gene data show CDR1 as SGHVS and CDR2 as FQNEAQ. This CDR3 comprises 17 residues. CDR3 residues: CASSYPPAGGPVETQYF. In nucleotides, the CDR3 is TGTGCCAGCAGCTACCCCCCGGCGGGAGGGCCGGTAGAGACCCAGTACTTC.

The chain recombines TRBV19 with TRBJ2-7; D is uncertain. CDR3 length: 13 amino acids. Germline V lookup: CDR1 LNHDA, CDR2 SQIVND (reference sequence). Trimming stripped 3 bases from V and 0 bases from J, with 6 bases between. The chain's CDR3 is CASSIASSYEQYF. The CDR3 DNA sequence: TGTGCCAGTAGTATCGCCAGCTCCTACGAGCAGTACTTC.

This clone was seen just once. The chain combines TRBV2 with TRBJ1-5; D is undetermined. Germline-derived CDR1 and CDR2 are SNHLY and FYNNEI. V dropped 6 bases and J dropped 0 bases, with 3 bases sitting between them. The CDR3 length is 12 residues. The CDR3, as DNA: TGTGCCAGCAGATATAGCAATCAGCCCCAGCATTTT. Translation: CASRYSNQPQHF.

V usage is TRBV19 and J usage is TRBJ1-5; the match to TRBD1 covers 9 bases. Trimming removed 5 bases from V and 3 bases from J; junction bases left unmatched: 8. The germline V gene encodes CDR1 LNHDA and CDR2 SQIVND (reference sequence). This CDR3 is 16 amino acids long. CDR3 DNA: TGTGCCAGTAGTCATGAGGGGACAGGGCTCAATCAGCCCCAGCATTTT. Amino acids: CASSHEGTGLNQPQHF.